The source of this T cell receptor beta chain is a study of blood T cell repertoires in COVID-19. Background on the study: Samples representing acute and convalescent COVID-19 were sourced from the United States, Italy and Spain. T cells, B-cell-depleted T cells, or PBMCs provided the cDNA or gDNA that served as material.

How the authors handled the data: Estimation of nucleated cell counts was performed using reference gene primer amplification. Profiled with immunoSEQ multiplex PCR; TCRdb holds only in-frame clones, not every one. D and trimming come from the DNA, and the V and J calls and clone size come from that table. The sample contains 300,000 to 500,000 clones, approximately 87% of which appear only once. Participant ages covered roughly 18 to 90 years across about two dozen US areas. This clone has just a few counts. From germline, CDR1 is SGHAT and CDR2 FQDESV (reference sequence). The CDR3 totals 15 residues. V shed 3 bases, J shed 6 bases, and the junction held 3 bases outside the gene matches.

The sequenced sample was PBMCs or T cells enriched from blood (not recorded which). The clonotype was recovered from a woman in her twenties or thirties with acute COVID-19. The chain links TRBV11-1 to TRBJ1-6; TRBD1 matches 9 bases. Written as DNA, the CDR3 is TGTGCCAGCAGCTTGGGGGACAGGGCTAATTCACCCCTCCACTTT. It translates to CASSLGDRANSPLHF.